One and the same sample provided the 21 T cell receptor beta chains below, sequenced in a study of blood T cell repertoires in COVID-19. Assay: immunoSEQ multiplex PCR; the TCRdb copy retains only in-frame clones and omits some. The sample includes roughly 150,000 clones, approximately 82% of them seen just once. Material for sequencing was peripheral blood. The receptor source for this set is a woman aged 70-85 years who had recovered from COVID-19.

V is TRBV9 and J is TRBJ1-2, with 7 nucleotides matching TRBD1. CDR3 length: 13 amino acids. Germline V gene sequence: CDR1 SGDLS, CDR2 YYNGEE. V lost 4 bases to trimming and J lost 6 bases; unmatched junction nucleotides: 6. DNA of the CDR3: TGTGCCAGCAGCCCCAGGGGGGCGGATGGCTACACCTTC. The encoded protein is CASSPRGADGYTF.

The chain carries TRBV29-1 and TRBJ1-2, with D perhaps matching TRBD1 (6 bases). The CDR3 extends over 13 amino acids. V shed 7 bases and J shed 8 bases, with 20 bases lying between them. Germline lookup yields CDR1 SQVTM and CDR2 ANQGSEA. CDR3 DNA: TGCAGCGCCCGGGACATCTCCCTTTGGGGCTACACCTTC. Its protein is CSARDISLWGYTF.

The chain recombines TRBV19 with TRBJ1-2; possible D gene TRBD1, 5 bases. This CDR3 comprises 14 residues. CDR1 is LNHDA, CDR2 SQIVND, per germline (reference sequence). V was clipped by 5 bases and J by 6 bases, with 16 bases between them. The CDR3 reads CASSRGGDWDGYTF. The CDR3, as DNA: TGTGCCAGTAGTCGCGGGGGGGACTGGGATGGCTACACCTTC.

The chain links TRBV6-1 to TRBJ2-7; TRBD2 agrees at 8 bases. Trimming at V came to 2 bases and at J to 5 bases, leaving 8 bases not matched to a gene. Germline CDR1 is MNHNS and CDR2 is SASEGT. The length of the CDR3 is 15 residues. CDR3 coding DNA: TGTGCCAGCAGTGAATGGGGACTAGTTTACGACGAGCAGTACTTC. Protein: CASSEWGLVYDEQYF.

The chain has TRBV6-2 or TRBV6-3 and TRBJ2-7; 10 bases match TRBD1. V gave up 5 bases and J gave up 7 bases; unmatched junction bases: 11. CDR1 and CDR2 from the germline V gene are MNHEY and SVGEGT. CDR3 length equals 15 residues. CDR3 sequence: CASSPDRGQTGEQYF. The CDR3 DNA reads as TGTGCCAGCAGTCCCGACAGGGGGCAGACGGGGGAGCAGTACTTC.

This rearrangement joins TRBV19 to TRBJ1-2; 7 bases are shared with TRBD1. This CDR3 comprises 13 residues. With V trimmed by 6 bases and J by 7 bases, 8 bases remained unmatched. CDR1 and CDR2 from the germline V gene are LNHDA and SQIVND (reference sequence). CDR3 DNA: TGTGCCAGTAGCCCCGACAGGGCATCTGGCTACACCTTC. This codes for CASSPDRASGYTF.

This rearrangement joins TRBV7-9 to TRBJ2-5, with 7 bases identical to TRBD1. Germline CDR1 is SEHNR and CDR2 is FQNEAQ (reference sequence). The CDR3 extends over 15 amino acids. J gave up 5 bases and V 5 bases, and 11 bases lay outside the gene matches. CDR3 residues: CASSPQTGPGETQYF. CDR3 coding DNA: TGTGCCAGCAGCCCCCAGACAGGGCCGGGGGAGACCCAGTACTTC.

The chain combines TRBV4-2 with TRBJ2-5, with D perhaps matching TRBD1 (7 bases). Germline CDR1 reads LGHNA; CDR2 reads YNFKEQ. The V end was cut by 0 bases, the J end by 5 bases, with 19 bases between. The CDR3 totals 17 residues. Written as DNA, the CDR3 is TGTGCCAGCAGCCAAGATGGAGGGGGCAGGGGGTGGGAGACCCAGTACTTC. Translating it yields CASSQDGGGRGWETQYF.

CDR3 nucleotide sequence: TGCGCCAGCAGCTTGGTGGCAGGGGTCTTCACCGGGGAGCTGTTTTTT. Residues: CASSLVAGVFTGELFF. V usage is TRBV5-1 and J usage is TRBJ2-2; D might be TRBD1 (6 bases). The CDR3 runs to 16 residues. CDR1 SGHRS and CDR2 YFSETQ come from the germline V gene. The V gene lost 0 bases and the J gene lost 4 bases, with 13 bases spanning the gap.

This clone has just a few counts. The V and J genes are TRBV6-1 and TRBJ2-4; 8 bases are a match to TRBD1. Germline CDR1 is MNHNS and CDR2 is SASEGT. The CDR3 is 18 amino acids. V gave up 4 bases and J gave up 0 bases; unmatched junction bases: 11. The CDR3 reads CASSAGAGQAKAKNIQYF. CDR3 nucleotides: TGTGCCAGCAGTGCCGGTGCGGGACAGGCCAAAGCCAAAAACATTCAGTACTTC.

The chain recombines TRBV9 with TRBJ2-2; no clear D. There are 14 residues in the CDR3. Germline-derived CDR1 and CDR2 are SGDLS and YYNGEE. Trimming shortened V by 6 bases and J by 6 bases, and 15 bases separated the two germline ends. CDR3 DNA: TGTGCCAGCACCGTGGGCGCATGGGCCGGGGAGCTGTTTTTT. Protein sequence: CASTVGAWAGELFF. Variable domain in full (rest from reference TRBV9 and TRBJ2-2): DSGVTQTPKHLITATGQRVTLRCSPRSGDLSVYWYQQSLDQGLQFLIQYYNGEERAKGNILERFSAQQFPDLHSELNLSSLELGDSALYFCASTVGAWAGELFFGEGSRLTVL.

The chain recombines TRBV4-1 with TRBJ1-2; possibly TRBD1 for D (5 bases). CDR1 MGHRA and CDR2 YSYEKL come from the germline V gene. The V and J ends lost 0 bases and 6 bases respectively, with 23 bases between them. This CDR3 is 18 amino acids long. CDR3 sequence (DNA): TGCGCCAGCAGCCAAGAACCCCAAGGGAGGGGTAAAGAAAATGGCTACACCTTC. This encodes CASSQEPQGRGKENGYTF.

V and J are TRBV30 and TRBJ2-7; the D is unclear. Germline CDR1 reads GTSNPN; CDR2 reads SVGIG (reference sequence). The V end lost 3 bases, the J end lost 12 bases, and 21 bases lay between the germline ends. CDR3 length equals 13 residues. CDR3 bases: TGTGCCTGGAGAGACCCCCCCAGGCCCCCGCTGTACTTC. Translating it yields CAWRDPPRPPLYF.

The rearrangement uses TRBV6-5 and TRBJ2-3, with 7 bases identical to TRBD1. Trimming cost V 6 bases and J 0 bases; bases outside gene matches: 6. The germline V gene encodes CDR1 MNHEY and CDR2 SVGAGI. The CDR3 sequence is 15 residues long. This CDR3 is CASSRGQSSTDTQYF. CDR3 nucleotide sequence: TGTGCCAGCAGCCGGGGACAGAGTAGCACAGATACGCAGTATTTT.

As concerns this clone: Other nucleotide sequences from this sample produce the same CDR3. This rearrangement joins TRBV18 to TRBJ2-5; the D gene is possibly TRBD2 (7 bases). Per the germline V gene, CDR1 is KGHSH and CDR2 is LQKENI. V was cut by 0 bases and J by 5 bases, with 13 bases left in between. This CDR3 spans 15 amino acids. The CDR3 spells CASSPPGRGGETQYF. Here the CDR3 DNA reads TGTGCCAGCTCACCACCGGGCAGGGGAGGGGAGACCCAGTACTTC.

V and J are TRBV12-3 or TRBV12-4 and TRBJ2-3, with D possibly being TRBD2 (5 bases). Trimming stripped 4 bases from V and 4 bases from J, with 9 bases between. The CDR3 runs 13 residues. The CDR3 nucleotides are TGTGCCAGCAGTTCCCCCGGGGCAGATACGCAGTATTTT. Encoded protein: CASSSPGADTQYF.

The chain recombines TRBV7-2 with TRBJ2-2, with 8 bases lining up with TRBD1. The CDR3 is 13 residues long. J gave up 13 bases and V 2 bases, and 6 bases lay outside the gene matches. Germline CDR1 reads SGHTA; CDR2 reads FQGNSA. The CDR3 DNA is TGTGCCAGCAGCTTATCTATCGGACAGGGGCTGTTTTTT. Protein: CASSLSIGQGLFF.

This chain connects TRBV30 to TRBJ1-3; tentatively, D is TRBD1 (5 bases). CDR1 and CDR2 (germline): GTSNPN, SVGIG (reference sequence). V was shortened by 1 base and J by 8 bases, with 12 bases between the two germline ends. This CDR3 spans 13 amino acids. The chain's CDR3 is CAWSAWGGDTIYF. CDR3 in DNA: TGTGCCTGGAGTGCGTGGGGCGGGGACACCATATATTTT. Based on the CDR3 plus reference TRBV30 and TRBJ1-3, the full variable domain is SQTIHQWPATLVQPVGSPLSLECTVEGTSNPNLYWYRQAAGRGLQLLFYSVGIGQISSEVPQNLSASRPQDRQFILSSKKLLLSDSGFYLCAWSAWGGDTIYFGEGSWLTVV.

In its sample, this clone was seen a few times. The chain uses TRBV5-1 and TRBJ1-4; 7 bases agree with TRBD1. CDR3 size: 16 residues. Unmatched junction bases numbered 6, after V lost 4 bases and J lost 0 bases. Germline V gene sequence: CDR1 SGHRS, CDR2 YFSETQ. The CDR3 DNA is TGCGCCAGCAGCCCGGGACAGCCCTCAACTAATGAAAAACTGTTTTTT. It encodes CASSPGQPSTNEKLFF. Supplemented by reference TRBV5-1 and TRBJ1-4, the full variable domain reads KAGVTQTPRYLIKTRGQQVTLSCSPISGHRSVSWYQQTPGQGLQFLFEYFSETQRNKGNFPGRFSGRQFSNSRSEMNVSTLELGDSALYLCASSPGQPSTNEKLFFGSGTQLSVL.

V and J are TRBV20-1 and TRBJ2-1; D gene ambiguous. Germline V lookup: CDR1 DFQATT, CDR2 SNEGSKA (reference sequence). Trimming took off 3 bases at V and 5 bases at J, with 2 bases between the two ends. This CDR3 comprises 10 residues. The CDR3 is CSASDNEQFF. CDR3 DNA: TGCAGTGCTAGCGACAATGAGCAGTTCTTC.

Here the CDR3 DNA reads TGTGCCAGCAGCGTAGTGGGTGGGAGGGCCGTAGGTGAGCAGTTCTTC. The encoded protein is CASSVVGGRAVGEQFF. V and J are TRBV9 and TRBJ2-1; 7 bases align to TRBD2. This CDR3 has 16 residues. Germline V gene lookup returns CDR1 SGDLS and CDR2 YYNGEE. The junction had 12 bases not matched to a gene; V was cut back by 0 bases and J by 9 bases.